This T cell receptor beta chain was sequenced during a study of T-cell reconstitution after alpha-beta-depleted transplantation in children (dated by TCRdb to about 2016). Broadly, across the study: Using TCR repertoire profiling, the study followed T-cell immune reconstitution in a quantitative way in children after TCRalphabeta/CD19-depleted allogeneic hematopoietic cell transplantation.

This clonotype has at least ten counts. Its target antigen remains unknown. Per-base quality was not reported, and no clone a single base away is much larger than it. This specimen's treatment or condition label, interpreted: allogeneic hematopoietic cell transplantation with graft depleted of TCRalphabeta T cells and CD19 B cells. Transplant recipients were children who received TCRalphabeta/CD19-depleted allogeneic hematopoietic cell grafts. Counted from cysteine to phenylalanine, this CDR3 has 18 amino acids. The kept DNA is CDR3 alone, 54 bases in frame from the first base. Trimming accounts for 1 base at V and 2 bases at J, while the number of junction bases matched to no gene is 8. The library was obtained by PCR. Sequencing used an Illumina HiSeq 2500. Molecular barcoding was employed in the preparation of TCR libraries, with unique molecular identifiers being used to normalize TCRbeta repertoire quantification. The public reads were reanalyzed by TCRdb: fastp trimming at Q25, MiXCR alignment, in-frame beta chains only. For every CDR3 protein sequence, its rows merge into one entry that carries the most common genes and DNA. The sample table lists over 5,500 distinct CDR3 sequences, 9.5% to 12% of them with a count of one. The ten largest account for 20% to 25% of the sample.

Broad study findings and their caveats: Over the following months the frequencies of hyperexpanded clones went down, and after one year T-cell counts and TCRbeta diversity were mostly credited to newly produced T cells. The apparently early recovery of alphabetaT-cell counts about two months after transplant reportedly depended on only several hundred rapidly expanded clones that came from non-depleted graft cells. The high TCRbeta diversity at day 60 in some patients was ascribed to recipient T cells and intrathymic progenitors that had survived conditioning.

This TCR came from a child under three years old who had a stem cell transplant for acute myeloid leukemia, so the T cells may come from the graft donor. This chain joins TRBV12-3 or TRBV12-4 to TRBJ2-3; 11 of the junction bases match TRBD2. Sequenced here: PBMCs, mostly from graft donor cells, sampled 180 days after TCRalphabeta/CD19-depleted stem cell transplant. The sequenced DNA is TGTGCCAGCAGTTTAGGGCCCCGACTAGCGGGGTCCACAGATACGCAGTATTTT. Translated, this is CASSLGPRLAGSTDTQYF.